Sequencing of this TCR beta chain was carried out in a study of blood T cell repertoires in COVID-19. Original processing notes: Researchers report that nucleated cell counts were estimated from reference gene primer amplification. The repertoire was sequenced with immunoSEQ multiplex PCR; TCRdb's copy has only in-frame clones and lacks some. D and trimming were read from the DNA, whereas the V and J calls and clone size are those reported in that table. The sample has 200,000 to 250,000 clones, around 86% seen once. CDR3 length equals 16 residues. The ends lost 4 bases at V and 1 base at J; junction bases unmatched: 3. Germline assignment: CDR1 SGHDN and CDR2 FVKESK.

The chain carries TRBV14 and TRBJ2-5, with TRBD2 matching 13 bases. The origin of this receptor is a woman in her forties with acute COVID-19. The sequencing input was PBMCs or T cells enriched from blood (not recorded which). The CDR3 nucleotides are TGTGCCAGCAGCCTCTGGACTAGCGGGGGCCAAGAGACCCAGTACTTC. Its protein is CASSLWTSGGQETQYF.